This TCR beta chain was identified during a study of blood T cells in healthy people across ages. Findings of the study overall: While age rose, TCR beta diversity per million T cells dropped in a roughly linear way.

For the second PCR, which ran for 7 to 11 cycles, a sample-barcoded 5' primer and a J-beta primer mix were used. Every single cDNA molecule received a tag from a template-switch adaptor with 12 random nucleotides. TCRdb ran MiXCR on the 5' RACE reads and lists one entry per CDR3 protein. The sample has about 720,000 distinct CDR3 sequences; around a quarter are singletons. PBMCs numbering at least 7 million were isolated per sample. This clonotype has only a few counts. No antigen is known for it. The CDR3 length is 16 residues. The J segment lost 4 bases and the V segment lost 3 bases, leaving 6 bases of the junction unmatched. Germline V gene data show CDR1 as MGHDK and CDR2 as SYGVNS. Separately, the same data were catalogued under a study of T cells of mothers and their children. That investigation notes: Overlap in related mother-child pairs always slightly exceeded unrelated pairs, never significantly.

The receptor's source is a boy under 18 in good health. The V call is TRBV25-1, the J call TRBJ2-1; 10 nucleotides match TRBD2. The sample was blood. The CDR3 nucleotides read TGTGCCAGCAGTGATTCCGGGACTAGCGCTTACAATGAGCAGTTCTTC. Translated, it gives CASSDSGTSAYNEQFF. Full variable domain (rest looked up from reference TRBV25-1 and TRBJ2-1): EADIYQTPRYLVIGTGKKITLECSQTMGHDKMYWYQQDPGMELHLIHYSYGVNSTEKGDLSSESTVSRIRTEHFPLTLESARPSHTSQYLCASSDSGTSAYNEQFFGPGTRLTVL.